The 8 T cell receptor beta chains below come from one sample, sequenced in a study of OX40 agonist ivuxolimab in advanced cancers. Assay: immunoSEQ multiplex PCR; the TCRdb copy retains only in-frame clones and omits some. This sample has around 69,000 clones, with around 90% found just once. The sequenced sample was CD4+ or CD8+ T cells sorted from blood, obtained in a trial of the OX40 agonist ivuxolimab. These TCRs come from an adult with an advanced solid tumor such as melanoma, head and neck, liver or kidney cancer.

The chain uses TRBV5-6 and TRBJ2-7; D is ambiguous. Germline-derived CDR1 and CDR2 are SGHDT and YYEEEE. The CDR3 contains 12 residues. Trimming shortened V by 2 bases and J by 2 bases, and 5 bases separated the two germline ends. CDR3 in DNA: TGTGCCAGCAGCTTAACAGCCTACGAGCAGTACTTC. Encoded protein: CASSLTAYEQYF. The whole variable domain, remainder taken from reference TRBV5-6 and TRBJ2-7, is DAGVTQSPTHLIKTRGQQVTLRCSPKSGHDTVSWYQQALGQGPQFIFQYYEEEERQRGNFPDRFSGHQFPNYSSELNVNALLLGDSALYLCASSLTAYEQYFGPGTRLTVT.

This chain connects TRBV5-5 to TRBJ1-2; D perhaps matches TRBD1 (5 bases). V shed 3 bases and J shed 8 bases, with 23 bases lying between them. The length of the CDR3 is 16 residues. Germline V CDR1 and CDR2: SGHKS, YYEKEE (reference sequence). The CDR3 coding sequence is TGTGCCAGCAGCTCGTTGTCAGGGACCAATTTTCTAGGCTACACCTTC. Protein: CASSSLSGTNFLGYTF. The full variable domain, its missing parts supplied by reference TRBV5-5 and TRBJ1-2, is DAGVTQSPTHLIKTRGQQVTLRCSPISGHKSVSWYQQVLGQGPQFIFQYYEKEERGRGNFPDRFSARQFPNYSSELNVNALLLGDSALYLCASSSLSGTNFLGYTFGSGTRLTVV.

This clone has a single count. V is TRBV6-1 and J is TRBJ1-1; TRBD1 matches 10 bases. Germline trimming cut 5 bases from V and 14 bases from J; bases unmatched to any gene: 5. Germline lookup yields CDR1 MNHNS and CDR2 SASEGT. CDR3 length: 11 amino acids. This CDR3 is CASSSRTGGFF. The CDR3 DNA reads TGTGCCAGCAGTTCCCGGACAGGGGGGTTCTTT.

The chain couples TRBV30 to TRBJ1-6; D remains unclear. Germline assignment: CDR1 GTSNPN and CDR2 SVGIG (reference sequence). Trimming pared 6 bases from V and 5 bases from J, leaving 11 bases between. This CDR3 has 13 amino acids. The CDR3 protein is CACYGSNNSPLHF. The CDR3 DNA reads TGTGCCTGCTACGGGTCGAATAATTCACCCCTCCACTTT.

The chain combines TRBV4-1 with TRBJ1-2; D possibly corresponds to TRBD1 (5 bases). CDR1 and CDR2 (germline): MGHRA, YSYEKL. The CDR3 is made up of 15 amino acids. The V end lost 4 bases, the J end lost 3 bases, and 15 bases lay between the germline ends. CDR3 sequence (DNA): TGCGCCAGCAGCCCGAGGGAGGGGATGGACTATGGCTACACCTTC. The encoded protein is CASSPREGMDYGYTF.

CDR3: CASSSPGGSGNYGYTF. The CDR3 nucleotides are TGTGCCAGCAGCTCACCTGGGGGCAGCGGAAACTATGGCTACACCTTC. V is TRBV11-2 and J is TRBJ1-2; possible D gene TRBD1, 6 bases. CDR1 is SGHAT and CDR2 is FQNNGV in the germline V gene. Trimming removed 4 bases at V and 2 bases at J, with 17 bases between. The CDR3 is 16 amino acids.

This chain connects TRBV25-1 to TRBJ2-1, with 7 bases fitting TRBD1. CDR3 length: 12 residues. Germline values: CDR1 MGHDK, CDR2 SYGVNS. Trimming removed 5 bases from V and 7 bases from J; junction bases left unmatched: 2. The CDR3 reads CASSRQGNEQFF. Written as DNA, the CDR3 is TGTGCCAGCAGTAGACAGGGAAATGAGCAGTTCTTC.

This clone was seen a single time. The genes are TRBV27 and TRBJ2-6, with 7 bases that match TRBD1. J gave up 2 bases and V 3 bases, and 7 bases lay outside the gene matches. Germline lookup yields CDR1 MNHEY and CDR2 SMNVEV (reference sequence). CDR3 length equals 17 residues. The CDR3 loop is CASSLTGSPAGANVLTF. CDR3 sequence (DNA): TGTGCCAGCAGTTTGACAGGGTCTCCGGCTGGGGCCAACGTCCTGACTTTC.